The subject of this entry is one TCR beta chain. These data belong to a study of preoperative IRX-2 immunotherapy in early breast cancer. The CDR3 has 14 amino acids. CDR1 is KGHSH, CDR2 LQKENI, per germline. Trimming cost V 8 bases and J 5 bases, with 15 bases left between them. Sequenced by immunoSEQ multiplex PCR; TCRdb stores in-frame clones only, minus some. This sample carries about 98,000 clones, around 86% of them seen once, and the ten largest clones take about 1.9%. Sample treatment: preoperative locoregional IRX-2 cytokine immunotherapy. Patients received preoperative, locoregional IRX-2 cytokine immunotherapy in a phase Ib study.

This clonotype was obtained from a human donor with breast cancer. The input for sequencing was tumor tissue, taken after IRX-2 immunotherapy. The chain employs TRBV18 and TRBJ2-2; D not certain. The CDR3 reads CASPGPLGTGELFF. DNA of the CDR3: TGTGCCAGCCCTGGACCCCTCGGGACCGGGGAGCTGTTTTTT.